This record concerns one TCR beta chain sequence. Antigen: not known. The data were obtained in a study of chemoradiotherapy in HPV16-positive cancers. Study-wide context: Functional T-cell assays on a couple of HPV16-positive patients' cells defined candidate HPV-specific clones and common TCR motifs.

Repertoires were generated with immunoSEQ multiplex PCR, while TCRdb's copy carries only in-frame clones and drops some. The sample includes around 9,200 clones, around 75% seen only once; the top ten take around 40%. Over chemoradiotherapy, repertoires were sampled more than once. Germline V lookup: CDR1 SEHNR, CDR2 FQNEAQ (reference sequence). Trimming shortened V by 1 base and J by 0 bases, and 16 bases separated the two germline ends. This CDR3 is built from 18 residues. The study's findings and limits: For HPV16-positive patients, expanding HPV-responsive T cells associated with longer recurrence-free survival. HPV-specific T cells were functionally defined from only a couple of HPV16-positive patients.

V and J are TRBV7-9 and TRBJ2-1; D might be TRBD1 (6 bases). The origin of this receptor is a human donor with HPV-associated anogenital cancer. The sample consisted of tumor tissue, taken from a patient who underwent chemoradiotherapy. The CDR3 loop is CASSLDRGTWSSYNEQFF. In nucleotides, the CDR3 is TGTGCCAGCAGCTTAGATAGGGGGACATGGAGCTCCTACAATGAGCAGTTCTTC.